Below, one T cell receptor beta chain is given with its context. The source of the sample is a study of blood T cell repertoires in COVID-19. Study-wide context: PBMCs, B-cell-depleted T cells, or T cells provided the cDNA or gDNA that made up the material.

Produced via immunoSEQ multiplex PCR; TCRdb's table is partial and in-frame only. The table shows about 130,000 clones, with around 78% occurring only once. The CDR3 extends over 12 amino acids. Trimming removed 2 bases from V and 9 bases from J, with 10 bases in between. The germline V gene has CDR1 SGHTA and CDR2 FQGNSA. The rearrangement links TRBV7-2 to TRBJ1-2; a weak D match, TRBD1 (5 bases). The sample consisted of peripheral blood. The clonotype originates from a human donor in a cohort sampled during active COVID-19. CDR3 DNA: TGTGCCAGCAGCTTATCAGGGAGGAGCTACACCTTC. It yields the protein CASSLSGRSYTF. The full variable domain, in which reference TRBV7-2 and TRBJ1-2 provide the parts outside the CDR3, is GAGVSQSPSNKVTEKGKDVELRCDPISGHTALYWYRQSLGQGLEFLIYFQGNSAPDKSGLPSDRFSAERTGGSVSTLTIQRTQQEDSAVYLCASSLSGRSYTFGSGTRLTVV.